This T cell receptor (beta chain) was sequenced in a study of early T cells in non-severe SARS-CoV-2 infection. TCRdb passed the 5' RACE reads through MiXCR, listing each CDR3 protein once. The sample lists approximately 99,000 distinct CDR3 sequences, 12% occurring once. This clonotype was counted at least ten times. The source material was whole blood. The TCR comes from an adult who was a healthcare worker with PCR-confirmed SARS-CoV-2 infection or an uninfected control (not recorded which).

CDR3 sequence: CSASHWRSYNEQFF. CDR3 DNA: TGCAGTGCTAGCCACTGGCGCTCCTACAATGAGCAGTTCTTC. The chain recombines TRBV20-1 with TRBJ2-1; D gene unclear. Looked up from germline, CDR1 is DFQATT and CDR2 is SNEGSKA (reference sequence). The CDR3 is made up of 14 amino acids. V lost 3 bases, J lost 0 bases, and 9 bases lay in between.